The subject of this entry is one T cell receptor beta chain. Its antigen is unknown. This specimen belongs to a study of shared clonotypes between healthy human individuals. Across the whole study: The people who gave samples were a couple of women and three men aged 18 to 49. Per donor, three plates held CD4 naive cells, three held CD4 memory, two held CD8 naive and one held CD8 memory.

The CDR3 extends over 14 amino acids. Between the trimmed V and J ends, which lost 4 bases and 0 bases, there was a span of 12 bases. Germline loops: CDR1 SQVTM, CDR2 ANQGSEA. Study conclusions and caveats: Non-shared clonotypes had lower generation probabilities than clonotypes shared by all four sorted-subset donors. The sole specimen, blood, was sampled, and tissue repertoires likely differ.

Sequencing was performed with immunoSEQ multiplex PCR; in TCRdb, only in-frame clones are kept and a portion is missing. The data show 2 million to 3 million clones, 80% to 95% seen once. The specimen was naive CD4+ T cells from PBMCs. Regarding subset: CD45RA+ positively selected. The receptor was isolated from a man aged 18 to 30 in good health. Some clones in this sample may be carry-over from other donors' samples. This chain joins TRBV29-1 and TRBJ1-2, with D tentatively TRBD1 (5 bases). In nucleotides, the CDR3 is TGCAGCGTTGTCCCAGGGACGGCTAACTATGGCTACACCTTC. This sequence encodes CSVVPGTANYGYTF.